This TCR beta chain was retrieved from a study of T cells in Graves' hyperthyroidism and ophthalmopathy. Germline V gene lookup returns CDR1 DFQATT and CDR2 SNEGSKA (reference sequence). Trimming took off 2 bases at V and 4 bases at J, with 12 bases between the two ends. The CDR3 has 13 amino acids. Amplified TCR beta CDR3 regions derived from RNA transcripts. HTBI primers were used for first-round RT-PCR of the TCR CDR3. TCRdb ran MiXCR on the multiplex PCR reads and lists one entry per CDR3 protein. This sample has around 340,000 distinct CDR3 sequences, with 15% to 20% found just once. The V gene is TRBV20-1, the J gene TRBJ2-7; weak D call: TRBD1 (6 bases). The TCR originated in a woman between 50 and 59 years old with Graves' hyperthyroidism. What was sequenced was blood. DNA of the CDR3: TGCAGTGCTAGACCAATACAGGGTTACGAGCAGTACGTC. Encoded protein: CSARPIQGYEQYV.